A selection of T cell receptor beta chains follows, all from one sample in a study of blood T cell repertoires in COVID-19. This table comes from immunoSEQ multiplex PCR, and its TCRdb copy is limited to in-frame clones, with some not included. The sample lists 150,000 to 200,000 clones; 92% were seen once. The source material was peripheral blood. All receptors derive from a man between 25 and 39 years old with COVID-19, enrolled during active disease. CDR3s include the opening cysteine and the closing phenylalanine or tryptophan. Each record gives: V gene, clone size, D gene, J gene, CDR3 protein, CDR3 DNA. The D gene is left open where the match is weak. Where a row states a size, it is once, few, many or the class of an expanded clone; other rows omit it.

TRBV9	NA	NA	TRBJ1-3	CASSVVENTIYF	TGTGCCAGCAGCGTGGTAGAAAACACCATATATTTT
TRBV4-1	NA	NA	TRBJ1-1	CASSQVGGRPNTEAFF	TGCGCCAGCAGCCAAGTGGGAGGACGGCCGAACACTGAAGCTTTCTTT
TRBV7-9	NA	NA	TRBJ1-5	CASSLGADSNQPQHF	TGTGCCAGCAGCTTGGGGGCAGATAGCAATCAGCCCCAGCATTTT
TRBV6-5	NA	NA	TRBJ1-2	CASSYVGANYGYTF	TGTGCCAGCAGTTACGTGGGGGCAAACTATGGCTACACCTTC
TRBV24-1	NA	TRBD1	TRBJ2-2	CATSDSGTGVNGELFF	TGTGCCACCAGTGATTCCGGGACAGGGGTCAACGGGGAGCTGTTTTTT
TRBV29-1	NA	TRBD2	TRBJ2-7	CSARPSGLAGDYEQYF	TGCAGCGCTCGGCCGTCGGGACTAGCGGGAGACTACGAGCAGTACTTC
TRBV9	NA	NA	TRBJ2-2	CASSVGSRANTGELFF	TGTGCCAGCAGCGTAGGTTCCAGGGCGAACACCGGGGAGCTGTTTTTT
TRBV28	NA	TRBD2	TRBJ2-1	CASSPYSGRNYNEQFF	TGTGCCAGCAGTCCCTATAGCGGGAGAAATTACAATGAGCAGTTCTTC
TRBV27	NA	NA	TRBJ1-5	CASSLWQGSAKGQPQHF	TGTGCCAGCAGTTTATGGCAGGGAAGTGCGAAAGGACAGCCCCAGCATTTT
TRBV2	NA	NA	TRBJ2-1	CASSGTDYNEQFF	TGTGCCAGCAGTGGGACTGACTACAATGAGCAGTTCTTC
TRBV28	NA	NA	TRBJ2-4	CASSSQGALAKNIQYF	TGTGCCAGCAGTTCACAGGGTGCACTAGCCAAAAACATTCAGTACTTC
TRBV6-2/TRBV6-3	NA	TRBD1	TRBJ2-7	CASSYSIRTGSGKQYF	TGTGCCAGCAGTTACTCCATTAGGACAGGGTCCGGTAAGCAGTACTTC
TRBV19	NA	TRBD1	TRBJ1-2	CASFRTGDFGYTF	TGTGCCAGCTTTCGGACAGGGGACTTTGGCTACACCTTC
TRBV6-1	NA	NA	TRBJ2-7	CASSEGAGWTYEQYF	TGTGCCAGCAGTGAAGGGGCGGGGTGGACCTACGAGCAGTACTTC
TRBV19	once	TRBD1	TRBJ1-2	CASSIGTGVHYGYTF	TGTGCCAGTAGTATAGGGACAGGGGTGCACTATGGCTACACCTTC
TRBV7-9	NA	TRBD2	TRBJ2-3	CASSFPGGGPDTQYF	TGTGCCAGCAGCTTCCCGGGAGGGGGGCCAGATACGCAGTATTTT